This T cell receptor beta chain derives from a study of T cells in Graves' hyperthyroidism and ophthalmopathy. This clonotype was counted at least ten times. Germline V lookup: CDR1 SGHKS, CDR2 YYEKEE (reference sequence). Trimming at V came to 4 bases and at J to 2 bases, leaving 5 bases not matched to a gene. This CDR3 region has 14 residues. TCR beta CDR3 region amplification was performed from RNA transcripts. First-round RT-PCR with HTBI primers amplified the TCR CDR3 region. TCRdb analysed the multiplex PCR reads with MiXCR anew, one entry per CDR3 protein. The table lists more than 450,000 distinct CDR3 sequences, 13% to 15% of them singletons.

The chain recombines TRBV5-5 with TRBJ2-7; 8 nucleotides line up with TRBD1. Sequencing was carried out using blood. The TCR comes from a woman in her thirties or forties with Graves' hyperthyroidism. The CDR3 here is CASSRDRIAYEQYF. The CDR3 region has the DNA TGTGCCAGCAGCAGGGACAGGATAGCCTACGAGCAGTACTTC. Full variable domain (remainder filled in from reference TRBV5-5 and TRBJ2-7): DAGVTQSPTHLIKTRGQQVTLRCSPISGHKSVSWYQQVLGQGPQFIFQYYEKEERGRGNFPDRFSARQFPNYSSELNVNALLLGDSALYLCASSRDRIAYEQYFGPGTRLTVT.